The 21 T cell receptor beta chains below were found in one sample sequenced in a study of T cell responses to AZD1222 COVID-19 vaccine (TCRdb year 2021). The time point label for this specimen denotes: baseline before first vaccination. Receptor libraries were prepared by the immunoSEQ multiplex PCR assay. This is the immuneACCESS table as TCRdb keeps it, with only in-frame sequences that have V and J called. A part of the clones is gone; compared with another copy, unresolved V genes explain less than half, and the rest is unexplained. The sample records about 97,000 clones, around 88% of which are singletons. 6.5% to 8% of the sample rests with the top ten. The sequencing here drew on peripheral blood, taken on day 0 of AZD1222 vaccination. These receptors all come from an adult in good health.

This chain joins TRBV7-6 and TRBJ2-2; perhaps TRBD2 as D (6 bases). The CDR3 covers 15 residues. CDR1 is SGHVS, CDR2 FNYEAQ, per germline. V gave up 4 bases and J gave up 4 bases, with 13 bases separating them. The CDR3: CASSSRTIFTGELFF. CDR3 nucleotide sequence: TGTGCCAGCAGCTCTCGGACTATTTTCACCGGGGAGCTGTTTTTT.

This CDR3 reads CSVEPIQGGNTEAFF. As DNA, the CDR3 is TGCAGCGTTGAACCGATACAGGGTGGCAACACTGAAGCTTTCTTT. The genes are TRBV29-1 and TRBJ1-1; possibly TRBD1 for D (6 bases). V lost 2 bases and J 2 bases, leaving 15 bases between the germline ends. The V gene's germline CDR1 is SQVTM and CDR2 ANQGSEA. This CDR3 spans 15 amino acids.

The V and J genes are TRBV5-1 and TRBJ1-3, with D possibly TRBD1 on 6 matching bases. This CDR3 spans 16 amino acids. Between the trimmed V and J ends, which lost 0 bases and 3 bases, there was a span of 13 bases. Germline V lookup: CDR1 SGHRS, CDR2 YFSETQ. CDR3 in DNA: TGCGCCAGCAGCTTGGTCGGGGGCACATATGGAAACACCATATATTTT. Translated: CASSLVGGTYGNTIYF. Drawing the rest from reference TRBV5-1 and TRBJ1-3, the complete variable domain is KAGVTQTPRYLIKTRGQQVTLSCSPISGHRSVSWYQQTPGQGLQFLFEYFSETQRNKGNFPGRFSGRQFSNSRSEMNVSTLELGDSALYLCASSLVGGTYGNTIYFGEGSWLTVV.

The rearrangement joins TRBV7-9 to TRBJ1-1; the D is unclear. CDR1 is SEHNR, CDR2 FQNEAQ, per germline (reference sequence). With 5 bases removed from V and 4 bases from J, the gap between germline ends came to 11 bases. The CDR3 totals 13 residues. The CDR3 protein is CASSPARATEAFF. The CDR3 coding sequence is TGTGCCAGCAGCCCCGCACGGGCCACTGAAGCTTTCTTT.

The V and J genes are TRBV6-1 and TRBJ2-4; no clear D gene. In germline, CDR1 is MNHNS, CDR2 SASEGT. The CDR3 runs to 13 residues. Trimming left V 0 bases short and J 11 bases short, with 11 bases between. DNA for the CDR3: TGTGCCAGCAGTGAAGCCGTACGCCACTTTCAGTACTTC. Protein: CASSEAVRHFQYF.

J is TRBJ1-1 and V is TRBV19; 9 nucleotides line up with TRBD1. Trimming at V came to 6 bases and at J to 2 bases, leaving 13 bases not matched to a gene. The CDR3 is 17 residues long. The germline CDR1 and CDR2 sequences are LNHDA and SQIVND (reference sequence). The CDR3 loop reads CASRPRGTGWGNTEAFF. CDR3 DNA: TGTGCCAGTAGGCCCAGGGGGACAGGGTGGGGTAACACTGAAGCTTTCTTT.

This chain links TRBV5-1 with TRBJ2-3; a possible D gene is TRBD1 (5 bases). CDR3 length: 13 residues. In germline, CDR1 is SGHRS, CDR2 YFSETQ. The ends were cut back, 1 base at V and 4 bases at J, with 7 bases in the middle. CDR3 amino acids: CASSLSRADTQYF. The CDR3 DNA sequence: TGCGCCAGCAGCTTGAGCAGGGCAGATACGCAGTATTTT.

The chain carries TRBV5-8 and TRBJ1-6, with D perhaps matching TRBD1 (6 bases). From germline, CDR1 is SGHTS and CDR2 YDEGEE. There are 15 residues in the CDR3. Trimming shortened V by 4 bases and J by 7 bases, and 15 bases separated the two germline ends. For the CDR3, the DNA is TGTGCCAGCAGCCGGGACACACCGGGGAATTCACCCCTCCACTTT. Protein product: CASSRDTPGNSPLHF.

The chain combines TRBV29-1 with TRBJ2-1; D call uncertain. The CDR3 is made up of 14 amino acids. V was pared by 4 bases and J by 6 bases, with 16 bases between. Germline assignment: CDR1 SQVTM and CDR2 ANQGSEA. CDR3 loop: CSVGRRVIRNEQFF. The CDR3 bases are TGCAGCGTTGGGCGGAGAGTCATCCGCAATGAGCAGTTCTTC.

J is TRBJ2-2 and V is TRBV18; either TRBD1 or TRBD2 may fit D (6 bases each). V was trimmed by 3 bases and J by 4 bases, leaving 18 bases between them. This CDR3 has 17 residues. Germline CDR1 and CDR2: KGHSH and LQKENI. CDR3 sequence reads: CASSPSAAGGSTGELFF. CDR3 in DNA: TGTGCCAGCTCACCCTCGGCTGCCGGGGGCAGCACCGGGGAGCTGTTTTTT.

This sequence joins TRBV6-5 and TRBJ2-3; weak D call: TRBD2 (6 bases). Germline CDR1 and CDR2: MNHEY and SVGAGI. The CDR3 spans 12 residues. V dropped 6 bases and J dropped 5 bases, with 9 bases sitting between them. CDR3 DNA: TGTGCCAGCAGCTCCGGGGGAGATACGCAGTATTTT. This sequence encodes CASSSGGDTQYF.

This sequence joins TRBV11-3 and TRBJ2-7; 8 nucleotides align to TRBD1. Per germline, CDR1 SGHNT and CDR2 YENEEA. CDR3 length: 20 amino acids. The V gene end was trimmed by 1 base and the J gene end by 4 bases; junction bases not matched to a gene: 21. CDR3 coding DNA: TGTGCCAGCAGCTTAGTTCGCCCCAGGGGGCGAAATATAATAGCGTACGAGCAGTACTTC. Its protein is CASSLVRPRGRNIIAYEQYF.

This chain uses TRBV9 with TRBJ1-4, with unresolved D. The germline V gene encodes CDR1 SGDLS and CDR2 YYNGEE. The CDR3 is 13 residues long. Trimming removed 6 bases from V and 5 bases from J, with 11 bases in between. CDR3 region: CASTPFENEKLFF. The CDR3 DNA reads as TGTGCCAGCACCCCCTTTGAGAATGAAAAACTGTTTTTT.

V gene TRBV6-5 combines with J gene TRBJ1-1; D call uncertain. This CDR3 is 12 amino acids long. Trimming shortened V by 6 bases and J by 4 bases, and 9 bases separated the two germline ends. CDR1 is MNHEY, CDR2 SVGAGI, per germline. This chain's CDR3 is CASRTAGTEAFF. The CDR3 nucleotides are TGTGCCAGCAGGACGGCGGGCACTGAAGCTTTCTTT.

Worth noting for this clone: A junction boundary mismatches the germline segment, possibly from a read error. The chain couples TRBV28 to TRBJ1-5, with a possible D match to TRBD1 (6 bases). The CDR3 is made up of 11 amino acids. Germline V gene data show CDR1 as MDHEN and CDR2 as SYDVKM. The CDR3 loop reads CASSSRGGGYF. The CDR3 region has the DNA TGTGCCAGCAGTTCCAGGGGCGGGGGGTATTTT.

This clone appeared once. This chain connects TRBV6-5 to TRBJ2-5, with 7 bases that match TRBD1. CDR3 length equals 14 residues. CDR1 is MNHEY, CDR2 SVGAGI, per germline. The ends lost 2 bases at V and 5 bases at J; junction bases unmatched: 5. DNA for the CDR3: TGTGCCAGCAGTTACGGCAGGGGGTGGGAGACCCAGTACTTC. This codes for CASSYGRGWETQYF.

CDR3 sequence: CASSFLFDSGNTIYF. The DNA of the CDR3 is TGTGCCAGCAGCTTCCTGTTCGACTCTGGAAACACCATATATTTT. This chain links TRBV7-6 with TRBJ1-3, with D uncertain. CDR1 and CDR2 from the germline V gene are SGHVS and FNYEAQ. V lost 3 bases, J lost 0 bases, and 9 bases lay in between. This CDR3 region has 15 residues.

The chain combines TRBV9 with TRBJ2-1; 8 bases agree with TRBD1. The germline gives CDR1 SGDLS, CDR2 YYNGEE. This CDR3 contains 15 residues. Losses at the gene ends were 0 bases for V and 7 bases for J; bases not matched to a gene: 6. The CDR3 sequence: CASSVVDTGGNEQFF. The CDR3 DNA is TGTGCCAGCAGCGTAGTCGATACAGGGGGGAATGAGCAGTTCTTC.

V is TRBV20-1 and J is TRBJ2-3; D remains ambiguous. V lost 3 bases and J lost 2, with 12 bases in between. CDR1 DFQATT and CDR2 SNEGSKA come from the germline V gene (reference sequence). The CDR3 loop spans 14 amino acids. CDR3 region: CSASLVADTDTQYF. Written as DNA, the CDR3 is TGCAGTGCTAGTCTGGTAGCCGACACAGATACGCAGTATTTT.

V gene TRBV19 combines with J gene TRBJ1-3; no clear D. CDR3 length: 15 amino acids. Germline V gene data show CDR1 as LNHDA and CDR2 as SQIVND (reference sequence). Trimming took 6 bases from V and 0 from J, leaving 12 bases between them. This CDR3 is CASSKVDLSGNTIYF. CDR3 coding DNA: TGTGCCAGTAGCAAGGTGGACCTCTCTGGAAACACCATATATTTT.

The chain carries TRBV7-2 and TRBJ2-1; D call uncertain. CDR1 SGHTA and CDR2 FQGNSA come from the germline V gene. The CDR3 has 13 residues. V was trimmed by 1 base and J by 5 bases, leaving 6 bases between them. CDR3 loop: CASSLELNNEQFF. The CDR3 DNA sequence: TGTGCCAGCAGCTTAGAACTAAACAATGAGCAGTTCTTC.